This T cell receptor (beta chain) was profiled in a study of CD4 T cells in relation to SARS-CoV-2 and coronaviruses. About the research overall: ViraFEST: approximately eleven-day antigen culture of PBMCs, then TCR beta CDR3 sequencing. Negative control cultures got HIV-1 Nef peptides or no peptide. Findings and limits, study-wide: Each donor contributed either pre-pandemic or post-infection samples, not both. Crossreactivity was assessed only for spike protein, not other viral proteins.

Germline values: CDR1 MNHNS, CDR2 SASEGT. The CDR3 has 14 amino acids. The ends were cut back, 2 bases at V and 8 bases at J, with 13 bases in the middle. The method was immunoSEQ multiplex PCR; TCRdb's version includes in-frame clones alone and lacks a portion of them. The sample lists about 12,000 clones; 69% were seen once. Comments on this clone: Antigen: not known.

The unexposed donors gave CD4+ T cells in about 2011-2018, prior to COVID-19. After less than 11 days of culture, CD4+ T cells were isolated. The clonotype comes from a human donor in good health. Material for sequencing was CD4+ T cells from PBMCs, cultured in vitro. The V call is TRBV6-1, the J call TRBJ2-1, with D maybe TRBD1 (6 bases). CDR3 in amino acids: CASSESTGNDEQFF. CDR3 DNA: TGTGCCAGCAGTGAATCGACAGGTAACGATGAGCAGTTCTTC.